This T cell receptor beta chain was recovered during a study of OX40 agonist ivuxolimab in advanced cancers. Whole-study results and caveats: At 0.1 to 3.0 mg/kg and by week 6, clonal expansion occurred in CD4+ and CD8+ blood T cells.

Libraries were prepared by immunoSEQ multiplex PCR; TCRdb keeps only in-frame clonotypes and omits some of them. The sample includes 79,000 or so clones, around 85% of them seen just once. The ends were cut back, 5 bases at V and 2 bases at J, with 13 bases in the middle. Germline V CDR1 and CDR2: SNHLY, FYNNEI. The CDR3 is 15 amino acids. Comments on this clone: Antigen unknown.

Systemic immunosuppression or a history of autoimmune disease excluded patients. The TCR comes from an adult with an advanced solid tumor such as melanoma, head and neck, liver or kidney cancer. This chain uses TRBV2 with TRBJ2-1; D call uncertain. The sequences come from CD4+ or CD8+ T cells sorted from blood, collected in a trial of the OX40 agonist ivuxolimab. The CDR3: CASSTGQDAYNEQFF. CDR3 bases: TGTGCCAGCAGTACTGGGCAGGACGCCTACAATGAGCAGTTCTTC.